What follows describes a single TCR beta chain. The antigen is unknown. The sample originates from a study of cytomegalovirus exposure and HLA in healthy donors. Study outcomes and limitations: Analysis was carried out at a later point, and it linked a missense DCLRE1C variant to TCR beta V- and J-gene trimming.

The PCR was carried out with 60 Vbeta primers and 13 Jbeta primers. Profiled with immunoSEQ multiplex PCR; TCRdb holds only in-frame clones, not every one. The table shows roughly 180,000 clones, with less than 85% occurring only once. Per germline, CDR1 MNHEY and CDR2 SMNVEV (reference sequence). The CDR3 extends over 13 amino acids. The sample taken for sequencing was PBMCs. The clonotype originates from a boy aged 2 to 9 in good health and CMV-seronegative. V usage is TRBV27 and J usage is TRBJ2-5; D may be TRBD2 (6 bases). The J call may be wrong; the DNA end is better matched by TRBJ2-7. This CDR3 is CASGKEGSYEQYF. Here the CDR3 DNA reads TGTGCCAGCGGGAAGGAGGGATCCTACGAGCAGTACTTC.